These T cell receptor beta chains were read from a single sample in a study of PD-L1 blockade in urothelial cancer. Clones were sequenced by immunoSEQ multiplex PCR, and TCRdb holds only the in-frame ones, with some missing. There are roughly 87,000 clones in the sample; about 89% occur only once, and roughly 0.99% lies in the top ten. This specimen was PBMCs, taken around atezolizumab (anti-PD-L1) treatment. The origin of the receptors is an elderly woman with urothelial cancer. Both conserved end residues are part of each CDR3. A D gene is named only where the DNA matches it firmly. Clone size appears in some rows only: once, few, many, or a class for an expanded clone.

v_call,clone_size,d_call,j_call,cdr3_length,cdr3_nt,cdr3_aa
TRBV5-4,.,TRBD1,TRBJ2-7,15,TGTGCCAGCAGCTCGGGACAGCTCCTGAGGGGAGAGCAGTACTTC,CASSSGQLLRGEQYF
TRBV18,.,.,TRBJ1-3,16,TGTGCCAGCTCACCACGGGACATCATTCGGGGAAACACCATATATTTT,CASSPRDIIRGNTIYF
TRBV28,.,.,TRBJ2-7,15,TGTGCCAGCAGTTTATTGGGGCAGTACTCCTACGAGCAGTACTTC,CASSLLGQYSYEQYF
TRBV5-1,.,TRBD2,TRBJ2-2,15,TGCGCCAGCACCCGGCTAGCGGCGAACACCGGGGAGCTGTTTTTT,CASTRLAANTGELFF
TRBV7-7,.,TRBD2,TRBJ2-1,15,TGTGCCAGCAGCCAAGGACTAGCGGGAGTCAATGAGCAGTTCTTC,CASSQGLAGVNEQFF
TRBV5-1,.,.,TRBJ2-7,14,TGCGCCAGCAGCCCCGGGACGGGGGTCTACGAGCAGTACTTC,CASSPGTGVYEQYF
TRBV5-4,.,.,TRBJ2-5,15,TGTGCCAGCAGCTCTCCTCGGACTTTCAAAGAGACCCAGTACTTC,CASSSPRTFKETQYF
TRBV28,.,.,TRBJ2-7,13,TGTGCCAGCAGCACCGGGGTCTGGGACGAGCAGTACTTC,CASSTGVWDEQYF
TRBV5-1,.,.,TRBJ2-5,19,TGCGCCAGCAGCTTGTTCGGCGGCGCCAGCTCGCACCAACAAGAGACCCAGTACTTC,CASSLFGGASSHQQETQYF
TRBV7-9,once,.,TRBJ1-2,13,TGTGCCACCACTAGACAGGATCTCGGCCTCTACACCTTC,CATTRQDLGLYTF
TRBV11-2,once,.,TRBJ1-2,12,TGTGCCAGCAGCTTGGCTGCCGCTCGAGGGACCTTC,CASSLAAARGTF
TRBV29-1,.,.,TRBJ1-2,12,TGCAGCGTTGGCGGGGTACTTTATGGCTACACCTTC,CSVGGVLYGYTF
TRBV10-2,.,.,TRBJ2-5,15,TGCGCCAGCAGCGGCCCCAGGGTGTCGGGAGAGACCCAGTACTTC,CASSGPRVSGETQYF
TRBV7-9,.,TRBD2,TRBJ2-3,16,TGTGCCAGCAGCGATCCGACTAGCGGGAGCGCAAATACGCAGTATTTT,CASSDPTSGSANTQYF
TRBV28,.,.,TRBJ1-5,17,TGTGCCAGCAGACCTTATGGGGACTCCTCTAGCAATCAGCCCCAGCATTTT,CASRPYGDSSSNQPQHF
TRBV9,few,.,TRBJ1-4,15,TGTGCCAGCAGCGCCGGGAGCCAGACTAATGAAAAACTGTTTTTT,CASSAGSQTNEKLFF
TRBV29-1,.,.,TRBJ2-1,12,TGCAGCGTTGAAGATGCTGGGCGTGAGCAGTTCTTC,CSVEDAGREQFF
TRBV28,.,.,TRBJ2-7,15,TGTGCCAGCAGTCCCGCCATCGGGGTTACCTACGAGCAGTACTTC,CASSPAIGVTYEQYF
TRBV28,.,.,TRBJ1-5,15,TGTGCCAGCAGTCTACAACAGGGATCAGGGCAGCCCCAGCATTTT,CASSLQQGSGQPQHF
TRBV7-3,few,.,TRBJ1-2,12,TGTGCCAGCAGCTTAGCAGGGAATGGCTACACCTTC,CASSLAGNGYTF
TRBV18,.,TRBD1,TRBJ1-4,17,TGTGCCAGCTCACCATTCTTAATGAGGGACAGGCATGAAAAACTGTTTTTT,CASSPFLMRDRHEKLFF
TRBV15,.,.,TRBJ1-1,13,TGTGCCACCAGCCCTGAAAGGGGCACTGAAGCTTTCTTT,CATSPERGTEAFF
TRBV9,once,.,TRBJ1-1,13,TGTGCCAGCAGCCCCCCCTCTGAAACGGGGGCTTTCTTT,CASSPPSETGAFF
TRBV29-1,.,TRBD1,TRBJ1-2,15,TGCAGCGTCCCGGGACAGGGGGCGCAGGACTATGGCTACACCTTC,CSVPGQGAQDYGYTF
TRBV6-1,.,TRBD2,TRBJ2-3,15,TGTGCCAGCAGTGGGGACGGGAGGGCAACAGATACGCAGTATTTT,CASSGDGRATDTQYF
TRBV10-3,.,.,TRBJ2-5,14,TGTGCCATCAGTGAGGGCACCGGGCGGGGACCCCAGTACTTC,CAISEGTGRGPQYF
TRBV9,.,TRBD2,TRBJ2-1,15,TGTGCCAGCAGCGTTGGCCAGGGGACTAGTGGTGAGCAGTTCTTC,CASSVGQGTSGEQFF
TRBV10-1,.,TRBD2,TRBJ2-1,15,TGCGCCAGCAGGGATGGACTAGCGGGAGGTGATGAGCAGTTCTTC,CASRDGLAGGDEQFF
TRBV6-1,.,TRBD2,TRBJ2-1,14,TGTGCCAGCGGCGGGAGCGTGCGATTTAATGAGCAGTTCTTC,CASGGSVRFNEQFF
TRBV7-9,.,.,TRBJ1-2,13,TGTGCCAGCAGCTTCCTCACTGCCTATGGCTACACCTTC,CASSFLTAYGYTF
TRBV2,once,.,TRBJ2-1,15,TGTGCCAGTCTTATAGACCAGGGTCGTACGAATGAGCAGTTCTTC,CASLIDQGRTNEQFF
TRBV11-2,.,TRBD2,TRBJ2-1,16,TGTGCCAGCAGCTCCGCGGGAGGACCCAGGGCGCGTGAGCAGTTCTTC,CASSSAGGPRAREQFF
TRBV2,.,.,TRBJ1-1,15,TGTGCCAGCAGTCAACAGACGGTAATGAACACTGAAGCTTTCTTT,CASSQQTVMNTEAFF
TRBV5-5,.,.,TRBJ1-1,15,TGTGCCAGCAGCCCCCGCGGGGGGGCATCCACTGAAGCTTTCTTT,CASSPRGGASTEAFF
TRBV28,once,TRBD2,TRBJ2-5,19,TGTGCCAGCAGACAACCCGGGACTAGCGGGAGGTCTAGACAAGAGACCCAGTACTTC,CASRQPGTSGRSRQETQYF